This TCR beta chain originates from a study of shared clonotypes between healthy human individuals. Profiling relied on immunoSEQ multiplex PCR, and the TCRdb table lists in-frame clones only, not all of them. The table records about 560,000 clones, about 80% of them present only once. Trimming removed 0 bases at V and 0 bases at J, with 20 bases between. The germline gives CDR1 MNHNS, CDR2 SASEGT. The CDR3 length is 20 residues. The rearrangement joins TRBV6-1 to TRBJ1-4; D is ambiguous. This receptor was obtained from a woman aged 40 to 50 in good health. Some clones in this sample may be carry-over from other donors' samples. Sequenced input: PBMCs. CDR3 DNA sequence: TGTGCCAGCAGTGAAGCGCAGGTCGGAACCAGGACCGCAACTAATGAAAAACTGTTTTTT. It yields the protein CASSEAQVGTRTATNEKLFF.